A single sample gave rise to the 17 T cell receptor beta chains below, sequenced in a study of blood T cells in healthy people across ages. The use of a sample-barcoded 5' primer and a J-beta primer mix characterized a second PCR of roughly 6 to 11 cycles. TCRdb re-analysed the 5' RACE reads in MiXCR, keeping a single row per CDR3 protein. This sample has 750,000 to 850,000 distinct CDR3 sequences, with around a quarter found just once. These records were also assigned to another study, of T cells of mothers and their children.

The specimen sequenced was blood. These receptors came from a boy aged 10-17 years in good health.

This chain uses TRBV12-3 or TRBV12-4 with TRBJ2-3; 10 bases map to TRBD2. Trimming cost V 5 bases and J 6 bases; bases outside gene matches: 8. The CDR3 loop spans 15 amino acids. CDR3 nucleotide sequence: TGTGCCAGCAGTCCTAGCGGGGGCCCGGGGGATACGCAGTATTTT. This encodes CASSPSGGPGDTQYF.

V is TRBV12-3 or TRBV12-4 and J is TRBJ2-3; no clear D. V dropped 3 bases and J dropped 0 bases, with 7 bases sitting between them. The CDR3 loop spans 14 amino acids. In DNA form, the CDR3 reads TGTGCCAGCAGTTTTACCGCCAGCACAGATACGCAGTATTTT. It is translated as CASSFTASTDTQYF.

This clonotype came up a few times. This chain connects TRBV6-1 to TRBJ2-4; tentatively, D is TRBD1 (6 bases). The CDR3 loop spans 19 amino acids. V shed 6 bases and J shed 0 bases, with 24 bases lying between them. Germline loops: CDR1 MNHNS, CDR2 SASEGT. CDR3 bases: TGTGCCAGCAGCATAGGGTCAGGGGTCGCTCTACTAGCCAAAAACATTCAGTACTTC. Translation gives CASSIGSGVALLAKNIQYF.

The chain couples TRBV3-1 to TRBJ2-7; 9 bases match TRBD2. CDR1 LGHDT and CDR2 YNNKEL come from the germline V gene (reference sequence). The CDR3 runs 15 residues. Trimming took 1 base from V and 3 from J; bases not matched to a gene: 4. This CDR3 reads CASSQGSGRNYEQYF. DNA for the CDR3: TGTGCCAGCAGCCAAGGAAGCGGGAGGAACTACGAGCAGTACTTC.

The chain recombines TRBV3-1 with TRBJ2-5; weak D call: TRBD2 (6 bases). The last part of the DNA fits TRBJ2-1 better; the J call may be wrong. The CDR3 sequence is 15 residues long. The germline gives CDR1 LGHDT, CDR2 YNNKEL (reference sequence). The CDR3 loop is CASSHPGRRDNEQFF. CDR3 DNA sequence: TGTGCCAGCAGCCACCCGGGACGGAGGGACAATGAGCAGTTCTTC.

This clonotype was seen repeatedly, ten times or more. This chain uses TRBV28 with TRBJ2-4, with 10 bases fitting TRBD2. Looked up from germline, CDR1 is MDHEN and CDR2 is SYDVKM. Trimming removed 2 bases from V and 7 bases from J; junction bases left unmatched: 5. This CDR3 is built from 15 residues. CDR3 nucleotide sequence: TGTGCCAGCAGTTTAACGGGTAGCGGGGGGAACATTCAGTACTTC. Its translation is CASSLTGSGGNIQYF. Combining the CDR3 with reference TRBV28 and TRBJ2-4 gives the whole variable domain DVKVTQSSRYLVKRTGEKVFLECVQDMDHENMFWYRQDPGLGLRLIYFSYDVKMKEKGDIPEGYSVSREKKERFSLILESASTNQTSMYLCASSLTGSGGNIQYFGAGTRLSVL.

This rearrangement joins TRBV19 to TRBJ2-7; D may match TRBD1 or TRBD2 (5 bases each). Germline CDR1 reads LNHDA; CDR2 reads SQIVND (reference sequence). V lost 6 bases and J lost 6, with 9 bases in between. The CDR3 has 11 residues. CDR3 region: CASRSGGEQYF. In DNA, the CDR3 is TGTGCCAGTAGGTCTGGGGGCGAGCAGTACTTC.

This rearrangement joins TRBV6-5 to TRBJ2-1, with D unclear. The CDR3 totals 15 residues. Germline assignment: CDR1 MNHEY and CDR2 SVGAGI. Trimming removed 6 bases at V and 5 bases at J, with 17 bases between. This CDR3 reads CASRPRVNPNNEQFF. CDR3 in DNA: TGTGCCAGCAGACCAAGAGTGAACCCAAACAATGAGCAGTTCTTC.

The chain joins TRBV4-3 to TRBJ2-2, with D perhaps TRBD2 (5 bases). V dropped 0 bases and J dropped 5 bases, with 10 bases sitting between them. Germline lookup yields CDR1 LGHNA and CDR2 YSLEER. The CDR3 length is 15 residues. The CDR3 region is CASSQDQRSTGELFF. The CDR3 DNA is TGCGCCAGCAGCCAAGATCAGCGGAGTACCGGGGAGCTGTTTTTT.

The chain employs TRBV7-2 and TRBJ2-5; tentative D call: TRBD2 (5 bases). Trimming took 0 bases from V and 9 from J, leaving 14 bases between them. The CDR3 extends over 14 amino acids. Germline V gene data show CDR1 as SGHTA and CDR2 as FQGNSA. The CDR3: CASSLARGGSAQYF. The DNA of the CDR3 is TGTGCCAGCAGCTTAGCTCGGGGTGGCAGCGCCCAGTACTTC.

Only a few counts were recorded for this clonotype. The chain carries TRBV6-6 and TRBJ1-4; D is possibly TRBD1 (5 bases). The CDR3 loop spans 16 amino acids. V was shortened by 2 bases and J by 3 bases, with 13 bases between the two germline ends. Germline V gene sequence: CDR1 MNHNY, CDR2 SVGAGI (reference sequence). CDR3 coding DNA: TGTGCCAGCAGTTACGGGTTCGGGGGTCCTAATGAAAAACTGTTTTTT. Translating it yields CASSYGFGGPNEKLFF.

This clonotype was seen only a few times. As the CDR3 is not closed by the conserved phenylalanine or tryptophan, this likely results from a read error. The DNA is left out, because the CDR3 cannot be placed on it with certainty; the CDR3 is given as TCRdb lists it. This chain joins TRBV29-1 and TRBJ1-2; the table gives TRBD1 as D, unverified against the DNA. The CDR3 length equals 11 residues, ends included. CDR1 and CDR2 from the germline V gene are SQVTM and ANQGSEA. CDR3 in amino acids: CSVISGTVPLI.

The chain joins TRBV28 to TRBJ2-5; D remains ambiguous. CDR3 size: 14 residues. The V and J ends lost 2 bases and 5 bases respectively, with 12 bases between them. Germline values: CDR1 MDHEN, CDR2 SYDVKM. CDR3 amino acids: CASSLMGSWETQYF. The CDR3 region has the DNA TGTGCCAGCAGTTTAATGGGATCGTGGGAGACCCAGTACTTC.

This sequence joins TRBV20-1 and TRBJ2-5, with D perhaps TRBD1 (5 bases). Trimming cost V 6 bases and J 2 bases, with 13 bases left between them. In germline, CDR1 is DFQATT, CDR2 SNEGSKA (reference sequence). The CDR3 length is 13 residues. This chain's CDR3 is CSARTLLQETQYF. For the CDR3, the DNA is TGCAGTGCGCGGACACTCCTACAAGAGACCCAGTACTTC.

CDR3 residues: CASSLSDFQETQYF. CDR3 nucleotides: TGTGCCAGCAGCTTATCCGATTTCCAAGAGACCCAGTACTTC. The chain combines TRBV7-9 with TRBJ2-5; D not resolved. This CDR3 has 14 amino acids. V was trimmed by 2 bases and J by 1 base, leaving 8 bases between them. The V gene's germline CDR1 is SEHNR and CDR2 FQNEAQ (reference sequence).

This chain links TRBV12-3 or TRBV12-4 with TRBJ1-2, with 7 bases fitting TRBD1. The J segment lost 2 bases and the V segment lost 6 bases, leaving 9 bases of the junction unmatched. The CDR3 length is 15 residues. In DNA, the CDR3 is TGTGCCAGCAGGCCTTCGGGACAGCTAAACTATGGCTACACCTTC. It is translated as CASRPSGQLNYGYTF.

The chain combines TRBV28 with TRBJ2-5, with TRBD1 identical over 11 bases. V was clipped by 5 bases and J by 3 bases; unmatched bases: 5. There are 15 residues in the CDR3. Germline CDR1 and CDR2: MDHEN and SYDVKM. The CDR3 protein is CASSHRDRGKETQYF. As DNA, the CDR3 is TGTGCCAGCAGTCACCGGGACAGGGGGAAAGAGACCCAGTACTTC.